This entry features one T cell receptor (beta chain) sequence. Its antigen is unknown. The data stem from a study of T cell responses to AZD1222 COVID-19 vaccine. Germline CDR1 is LNHDA and CDR2 is SQIVND (reference sequence). V lost 6 bases, J lost 4 bases, and 7 bases stayed unmatched. The CDR3 runs to 15 residues. Study-wide points: Baseline seropositives among AZD1222 recipients totaled only 5 to 7. Spike-specific TCR repertoires showed rising breadth and depth after two AZD1222 doses.

The repertoire was sequenced with immunoSEQ multiplex PCR; TCRdb's copy has only in-frame clones and lacks some. The profile shows 150,000 or so clones, approximately 91% of them singletons. The origin of this receptor is an adult who received the AZD1222 COVID-19 vaccine. V usage is TRBV19 and J usage is TRBJ1-2; the match to TRBD1 covers 11 bases. The material sequenced was peripheral blood, taken 28 days after the second AZD1222 dose. The CDR3: CASSRTGGAGYGYTF. The DNA of the CDR3 is TGTGCCAGTAGCCGGACAGGGGGCGCGGGCTATGGCTACACCTTC. The whole variable domain, remainder taken from reference TRBV19 and TRBJ1-2, is DGGITQSPKYLFRKEGQNVTLSCEQNLNHDAMYWYRQDPGQGLRLIYYSQIVNDFQKGDIAEGYSVSREKKESFPLTVTSAQKNPTAFYLCASSRTGGAGYGYTFGSGTRLTVV.